This T cell receptor beta chain is from a study of Ad26.COV2.S vaccination and SARS-CoV-2 variants. The CDR3 loop spans 15 amino acids. Germline assignment: CDR1 SGDLS and CDR2 YYNGEE. About this clone: A read error may produce the germline difference seen at one junction end.

Described treatment: about 20 received Ad26.COV2.S at low or high dose, single or two shots; 5 received placebo; per-sample allocation not given. Specimens were obtained on day 63 following the first vaccine or placebo injection. Assay: immunoSEQ multiplex PCR; the TCRdb copy retains only in-frame clones and omits some. The table lists hundreds of thousands of clones, around four fifths of them singletons. The sequence came from a person between 18 and 65 years old who received the Ad26.COV2.S COVID-19 vaccine or a placebo. The genes are TRBV9 and TRBJ1-2; TRBD1 is a possible D gene (6 bases). Sequencing used peripheral blood, obtained in a trial of Ad26.COV2.S vaccine versus placebo. The CDR3 loop reads CASNVEEGENYGYTF. DNA for the CDR3: TGTGCCAGCAACGTAGAAGAGGGGGAGAACTATGGCTACACCTTC.